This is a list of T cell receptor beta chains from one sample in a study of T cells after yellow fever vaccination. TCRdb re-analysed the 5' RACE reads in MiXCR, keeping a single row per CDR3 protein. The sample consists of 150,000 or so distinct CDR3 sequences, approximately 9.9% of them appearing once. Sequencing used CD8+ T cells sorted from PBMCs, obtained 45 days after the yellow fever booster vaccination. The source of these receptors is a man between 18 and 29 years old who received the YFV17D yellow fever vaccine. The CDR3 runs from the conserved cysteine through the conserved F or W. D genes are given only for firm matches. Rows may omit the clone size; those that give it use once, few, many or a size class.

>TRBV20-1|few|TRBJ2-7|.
TGCAGTGTCCCCGCCCATGACGGCTCCTACGAGCAGTACTTC
CSVPAHDGSYEQYF
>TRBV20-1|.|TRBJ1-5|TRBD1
TGCAGTGCTAGTTTCAGGGGGGTGATAGGTCAGCCCCAGCATTTT
CSASFRGVIGQPQHF
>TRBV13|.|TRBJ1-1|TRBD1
TGTGCCAGCAGCTACCATGGGTCGGACAGGGCGGTGACTGAAGCTTTCTTT
CASSYHGSDRAVTEAFF
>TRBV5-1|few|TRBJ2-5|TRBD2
TGCGCCAGCAGCTCGTACGGGGGGGCCGGGGAGACCCAGTACTTC
CASSSYGGAGETQYF
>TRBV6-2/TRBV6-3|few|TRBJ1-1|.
TGTGCCAGCAGACCTGGACACCCGACTGAAGCTTTCTTT
CASRPGHPTEAFF
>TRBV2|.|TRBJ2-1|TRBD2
TGTGCCAGCAGTGCTAGCGGGTCCTACAATGAGCAGTTCTTC
CASSASGSYNEQFF
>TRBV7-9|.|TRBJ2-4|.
TGTGCCAGCAGCTCGGCGGACAGCCTTGGTAGCATTCAGTACTTC
CASSSADSLGSIQYF
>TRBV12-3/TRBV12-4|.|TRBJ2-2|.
TGTGCCAGCAGTCACGGTGGGGGTGGGACCGGGGAGCTGTTTTTT
CASSHGGGGTGELFF
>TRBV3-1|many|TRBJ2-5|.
TGTGCCAGCAGCCAAGTAGGGGGGCAAGAGACCCAGTACTTC
CASSQVGGQETQYF
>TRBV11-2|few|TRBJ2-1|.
TGTGCCAGCAGCCCAGGGAGGTCTAGGGATGAGCAGTTCTTC
CASSPGRSRDEQFF
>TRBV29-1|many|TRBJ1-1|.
TGCAGCGTTGAATCCCGGGCGGCTTTCTTT
CSVESRAAFF
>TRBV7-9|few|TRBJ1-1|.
TGTGCCAGCAGCTTATCCGGGGGAAACACTGAAGCTTTCTTT
CASSLSGGNTEAFF
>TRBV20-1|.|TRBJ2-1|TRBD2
TGCAGTGCTAGATCCCCGGGGGGGGCGGTCTACAATGAGCAGTTCTTC
CSARSPGGAVYNEQFF
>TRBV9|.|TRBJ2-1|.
TGTGCCAGCAGCGCGGACGCGAGCTCCTACAATGAGCAGTTCTTC
CASSADASSYNEQFF
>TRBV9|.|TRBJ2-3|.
TGTGCCAGCAGCTCTAAGGGGTGGAGCACAGATACGCAGTATTTT
CASSSKGWSTDTQYF
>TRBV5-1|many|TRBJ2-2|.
TGCGCCAGCAGCTACGACTACTCGAACACCGGGGAGCTGTTTTTT
CASSYDYSNTGELFF
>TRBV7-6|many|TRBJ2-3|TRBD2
TGTGCCAGCAGCCCCATCCTCGGGACTAGTGGATCAGATACGCAGTATTTT
CASSPILGTSGSDTQYF
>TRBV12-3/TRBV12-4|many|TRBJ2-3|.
TGTGCCAGCAGTCCGGGTCGGGGTACAGATACGCAGTATTTT
CASSPGRGTDTQYF
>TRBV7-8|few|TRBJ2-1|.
TGTGCCAGCAGCGCCCTCATCGTGGGGGGCCACCATAACAATGAGCAGTTCTTC
CASSALIVGGHHNNEQFF
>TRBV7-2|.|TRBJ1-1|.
TGTGCCAGCAGCTTAGGGCAGGGCCCTTGGGCTTTCTTT
CASSLGQGPWAFF
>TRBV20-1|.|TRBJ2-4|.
TGCAGTGCCCCCGGGGGCAACCAAAACATTCAGTACTTC
CSAPGGNQNIQYF
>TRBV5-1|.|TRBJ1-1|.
TGCGCCAGCAGCTTGGCAGGGGAGGGGACTGAAGCTTTCTTT
CASSLAGEGTEAFF
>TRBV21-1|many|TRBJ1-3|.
TGTGCCAGCAGCAAAGACAGGGGGCTTGGAAACACCATATATTTT
CASSKDRGLGNTIYF
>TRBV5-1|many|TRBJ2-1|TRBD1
TGCGCCAGCCAAGTGGGACAGGGGGACAATGAGCAGTTCTTC
CASQVGQGDNEQFF
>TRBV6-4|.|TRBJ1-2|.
TGTGCCAGCAGCCCTCATTGGACAGAGAGCTATGGCTACACCTTC
CASSPHWTESYGYTF
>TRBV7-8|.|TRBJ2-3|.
TGTGCCAGCAGCTTTTGGGGGGCAGGGGCATTATTAGATACGCAGTATTTT
CASSFWGAGALLDTQYF
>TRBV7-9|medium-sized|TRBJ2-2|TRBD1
TGTGCCAGCAGCATCCCGGGACAGCCCACCGGGGAGCTGTTTTTT
CASSIPGQPTGELFF
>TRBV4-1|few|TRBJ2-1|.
TGCGCCAGCAGCCAAGAATCCAGGGTTTTGGATGAGCAGTTCTTC
CASSQESRVLDEQFF
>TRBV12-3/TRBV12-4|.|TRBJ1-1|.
TGTGCCAGCAGTTTAAATCTAGGTTGGGAAGCTTTCTTT
CASSLNLGWEAFF
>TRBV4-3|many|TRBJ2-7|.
TGCGCCAGCAGCCAAGAGGCCCAGACTGGTTACGAGCAGTACTTC
CASSQEAQTGYEQYF
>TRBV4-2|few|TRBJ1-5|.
TGTGCCAGCAGCAAAGGGGTCAGAAATCAGCCCCAGCATTTT
CASSKGVRNQPQHF
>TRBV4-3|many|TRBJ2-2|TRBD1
TGCGCCAGCAGCCCAGACAGGGGTTCCGGGGAGCTGTTTTTT
CASSPDRGSGELFF
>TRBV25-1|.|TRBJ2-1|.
TGTGCCAGCAGTGCAGGGGAGCATTACAATGAGCAGTTCTTC
CASSAGEHYNEQFF
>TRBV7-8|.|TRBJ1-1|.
TGTGCCAGCAGCTTAGGGAACAGTAACACTGAAGCTTTCTTT
CASSLGNSNTEAFF
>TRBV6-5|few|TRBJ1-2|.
TGTGCCAGCAGTTACTCGAAATCGGGCACCCCCTTGGGCTACACCTTC
CASSYSKSGTPLGYTF